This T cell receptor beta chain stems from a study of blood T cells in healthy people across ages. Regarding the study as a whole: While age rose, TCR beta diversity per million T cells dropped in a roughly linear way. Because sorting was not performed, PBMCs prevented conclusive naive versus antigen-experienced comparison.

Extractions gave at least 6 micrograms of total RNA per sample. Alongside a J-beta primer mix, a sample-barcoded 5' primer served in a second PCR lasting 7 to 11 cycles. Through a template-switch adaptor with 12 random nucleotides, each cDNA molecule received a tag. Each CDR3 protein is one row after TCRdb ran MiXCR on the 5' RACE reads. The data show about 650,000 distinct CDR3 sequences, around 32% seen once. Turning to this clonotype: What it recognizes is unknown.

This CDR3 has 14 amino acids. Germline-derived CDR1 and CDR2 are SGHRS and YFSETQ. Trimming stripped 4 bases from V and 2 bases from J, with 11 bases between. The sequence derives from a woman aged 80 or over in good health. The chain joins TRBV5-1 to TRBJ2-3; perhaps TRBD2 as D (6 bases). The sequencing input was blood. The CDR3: CASSPGLDTDTQYF. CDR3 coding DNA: TGCGCCAGCAGCCCGGGACTTGACACAGATACGCAGTATTTT.